The table lists the clone carrying this T cell receptor beta chain with a few counts. Antigen specificity is unknown. This CDR3 has 14 residues. The V gene lost 7 bases and the J gene lost 4 bases, with 16 bases spanning the gap. In germline, CDR1 is SGHAT, CDR2 FQNNGV. This entry belongs to a study of T cell repertoires in cytomegalovirus infection. Study in general: CMV epitopes in the study were HLA-C-restricted (recently identified) and HLA-B-restricted (well studied). In public TCR beta signatures, there were indications of both CMV infection and matching HLA type.

TCRdb re-called the reads with MiXCR, one entry per CDR3 protein. The sample has hundreds of thousands of distinct CDR3 sequences; around 29% are singletons. Study observations and caveats: In two of eight donors, the top clonotype was HLA-C-restricted CMV-specific. People with CMV and the relevant HLA were identified by cumulative public TCR beta family frequency.

This sample comprised cultured PBMCs, obtained from culture after CMV antigen stimulation. The rearrangement links TRBV11-2 to TRBJ2-5; weak D call: TRBD2 (6 bases). The sequence was collected from a human donor in good health (CMV status not recorded). Some clones in this sample may be carry-over from other donors' samples. Here the CDR3 reads CASTPGLRGETQYF. CDR3 nucleotides: TGTGCCAGCACCCCGGGCCTGCGGGGAGAGACCCAGTACTTC.